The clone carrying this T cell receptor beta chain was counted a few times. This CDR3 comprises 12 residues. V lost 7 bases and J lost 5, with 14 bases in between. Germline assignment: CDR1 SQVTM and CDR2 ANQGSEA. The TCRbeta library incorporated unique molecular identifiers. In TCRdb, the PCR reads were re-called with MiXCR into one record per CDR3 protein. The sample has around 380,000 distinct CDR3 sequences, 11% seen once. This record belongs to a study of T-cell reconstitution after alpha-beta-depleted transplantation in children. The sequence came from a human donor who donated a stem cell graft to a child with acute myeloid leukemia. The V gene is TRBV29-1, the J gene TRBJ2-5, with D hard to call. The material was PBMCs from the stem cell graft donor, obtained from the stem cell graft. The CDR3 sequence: CSAQPRLETQYF. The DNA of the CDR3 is TGCAGCGCCCAGCCGCGGCTGGAGACCCAGTACTTC.